What follows is one TCR beta chain and its context. What it binds is unknown. These data come from a study of shared clonotypes between healthy human individuals. General observations from the study: A handful of donors held about 5% of naive CD4 clonotypes in common.

The CDR3 is made up of 12 amino acids. Germline V gives CDR1 SGHDT, CDR2 YYEEEE. V was shortened by 3 bases and J by 11 bases, with 14 bases between the two germline ends. Execution of the assay was at deep level. Each replicate PCR on the sorted subsets used roughly 190 ng DNA (around 30,000 T cell genomes). The assay was immunoSEQ multiplex PCR, and TCRdb's table has in-frame clones only and misses some. The sample records around 940,000 clones, over 60% being singletons. The chain recombines TRBV5-6 with TRBJ1-1, with D hard to call. This receptor was taken from a man younger than 35 in good health. The sample consisted of memory CD4+ T cells sorted from blood. Described subset: CD45RA-negative fraction. The CDR3 reads CASSSPGLGAFF. The CDR3 nucleotides are TGTGCCAGCAGCTCGCCCGGGCTTGGTGCTTTCTTT.